This T cell receptor beta chain was identified in a study of blood T cell repertoires in COVID-19. Germline loops: CDR1 SGHRS, CDR2 YFSETQ. V was trimmed by 5 bases and J by 4 bases, leaving 17 bases between them. This CDR3 has 15 residues. The method was immunoSEQ multiplex PCR; TCRdb's version includes in-frame clones alone and lacks a portion of them. Of 55,000 to 75,000 clones detected, roughly three quarters appear once; the ten largest clones hold approximately 15%. This TCR was sampled from a man at least 80 years old with acute or convalescent COVID-19. The material sequenced was peripheral blood. This chain uses TRBV5-1 with TRBJ2-3, with a possible D match to TRBD2 (6 bases). The CDR3 loop reads CASRGLAGLADTQYF. The CDR3 nucleotides are TGCGCCAGCAGGGGGCTGGCGGGGTTGGCAGATACGCAGTATTTT.